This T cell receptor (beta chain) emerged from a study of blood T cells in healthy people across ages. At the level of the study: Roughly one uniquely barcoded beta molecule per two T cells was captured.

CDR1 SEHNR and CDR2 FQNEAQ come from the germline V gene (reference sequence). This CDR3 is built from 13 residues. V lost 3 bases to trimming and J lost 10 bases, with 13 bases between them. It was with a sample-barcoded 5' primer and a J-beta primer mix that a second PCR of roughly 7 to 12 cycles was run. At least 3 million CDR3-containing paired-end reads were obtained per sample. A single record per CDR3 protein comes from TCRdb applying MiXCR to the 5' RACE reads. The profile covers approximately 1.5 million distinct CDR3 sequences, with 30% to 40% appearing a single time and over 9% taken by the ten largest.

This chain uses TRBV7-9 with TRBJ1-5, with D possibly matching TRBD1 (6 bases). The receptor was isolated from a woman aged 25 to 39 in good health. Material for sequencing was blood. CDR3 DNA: TGTGCCAGCAGCTTCGGCAGGGGTGGTCCCCAGCATTTT. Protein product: CASSFGRGGPQHF.